Here is one T cell receptor (beta chain) with its context. The antigen is undetermined. Germline values: CDR1 MGHRA, CDR2 YSYEKL. With 3 bases clipped from V and 5 bases from J, the junction kept 10 bases outside the gene matches. The length of the CDR3 is 17 residues. These data come from a study of long-term antiretroviral therapy in people with HIV. Sequencing relied on immunoSEQ assay v3.0, run at survey level. Sequencing aimed at roughly 35,000-55,000 T-cell genomes per sample. This table comes from immunoSEQ multiplex PCR, and its TCRdb copy is limited to in-frame clones, with some not included. Among around 20,000 clones listed, approximately 81% were seen once. Study-level results: Blood, drawn from the mid-2000s to the late 2010s, may reflect older ART regimens.

This sequence joins TRBV4-1 and TRBJ2-5; 12 bases line up with TRBD2. This TCR was recovered from a middle-aged man with HIV. The sample consisted of unsorted PBMCs, taken 0.1 years before starting antiretroviral therapy. In DNA, the CDR3 is TGCGCCAGCAGCCAGTTGACTAGCGGGAGATCTTGGGAGACCCAGTACTTC. Translating it yields CASSQLTSGRSWETQYF.